The 12 T cell receptor beta chains reported below all come from one sample, sequenced in a study of cytomegalovirus exposure and HLA in healthy donors. The primer mix had 60 Vbeta and 13 Jbeta primers. Produced via immunoSEQ multiplex PCR; TCRdb's table is partial and in-frame only. Found here are about 150,000 clones, around 9.6% of them singletons; the top ten hold roughly 1.9%. Input material: PBMCs. These receptors were taken from a male donor in good health and CMV-seronegative.

The gene calls are TRBV2 and TRBJ1-5; no definite D call. The CDR3 consists of 14 residues. With 3 bases removed from V and 2 bases from J, the gap between germline ends came to 8 bases. Germline assignment: CDR1 SNHLY and CDR2 FYNNEI. The CDR3 DNA sequence: TGTGCCAGCAGTGACCGGGAGCGCAATCAGCCCCAGCATTTT. It specifies CASSDRERNQPQHF.

V gene TRBV28 combines with J gene TRBJ2-7; D is perhaps TRBD2 (6 bases). Trimming cost V 5 bases and J 0 bases, with 14 bases left between them. Germline V lookup: CDR1 MDHEN, CDR2 SYDVKM. This CDR3 region has 15 residues. The CDR3 sequence: CASSPPGETSYEQYF. The CDR3 DNA sequence: TGTGCCAGCAGTCCTCCGGGGGAAACCTCCTACGAGCAGTACTTC.

The V gene is TRBV10-3, the J gene TRBJ1-1; D gene ambiguous. V was trimmed by 6 bases and J by 4 bases, leaving 12 bases between them. The CDR3 sequence is 13 residues long. CDR1 is ENHRY and CDR2 is SYGVKD in the germline V gene. The CDR3 loop is CAISTESGTEAFF. DNA of the CDR3: TGTGCCATCAGCACTGAGTCTGGCACTGAAGCTTTCTTT.

The chain uses TRBV7-9 and TRBJ1-4; 7 bases map to TRBD1. The CDR3 is 16 amino acids. V shed 4 bases and J 4 bases; nucleotides not matched to a gene: 9. In germline, CDR1 is SEHNR, CDR2 FQNEAQ (reference sequence). The CDR3 here is CASSSLQGTGNEKLFF. In nucleotides, the CDR3 is TGTGCCAGCAGCTCATTACAGGGGACTGGTAATGAAAAACTGTTTTTT. The full variable domain, rest sourced from reference TRBV7-9 and TRBJ1-4, is DTGVSQNPRHKITKRGQNVTFRCDPISEHNRLYWYRQTLGQGPEFLTYFQNEAQLEKSRLLSDRFSAERPKGSFSTLEIQRTEQGDSAMYLCASSSLQGTGNEKLFFGSGTQLSVL.

This clone was seen only a few times. Other DNA sequences within the sample encode an identical CDR3. This rearrangement joins TRBV4-3 to TRBJ2-7, with D possibly being TRBD1 (6 bases). V lost 0 bases and J lost 0, with 9 bases in between. The CDR3 is 15 amino acids. Germline CDR1 reads LGHNA; CDR2 reads YSLEER. The CDR3 reads CASSQDRGGSYEQYF. The CDR3 nucleotides are TGCGCCAGCAGCCAAGACAGGGGTGGCTCCTACGAGCAGTACTTC.

This clone was observed a few times. V gene TRBV4-1 combines with J gene TRBJ1-4, with D unclear. The germline V gene has CDR1 MGHRA and CDR2 YSYEKL. The CDR3 extends over 12 amino acids. Trimming removed 3 bases from V and 11 bases from J, with 10 bases in between. CDR3 residues: CASSQMGVKLFF. The CDR3 DNA is TGCGCCAGCAGCCAGATGGGAGTCAAACTGTTTTTT.

The table lists this clone with a few counts. This sample includes further DNA sequences coding for the same CDR3. This chain uses TRBV7-9 with TRBJ1-2; a possible D gene is TRBD1 (5 bases). CDR1 and CDR2 (germline): SEHNR, FQNEAQ (reference sequence). The germline V and J ends were trimmed by 3 bases and 3 bases, with 8 bases remaining between them. The CDR3 totals 13 residues. The DNA for the CDR3 is TGTGCCAGCAGCTTTCAAGGGGACTATGGCTACACCTTC. Encoded protein: CASSFQGDYGYTF.

The chain combines TRBV6-1 with TRBJ2-1, with TRBD1 matching over 7 bases. Germline lookup yields CDR1 MNHNS and CDR2 SASEGT. The CDR3 is 15 amino acids. The J segment lost 2 bases and the V segment lost 6 bases, leaving 7 bases of the junction unmatched. The CDR3 nucleotides are TGTGCCAGCAGCCTACAGGGGACCACCTACAATGAGCAGTTCTTC. Translation gives CASSLQGTTYNEQFF.

This clone was seen only a few times. The rearrangement uses TRBV5-1 and TRBJ1-4, with a weak D call TRBD1 (6 bases). V was shortened by 4 bases and J by 5 bases, with 12 bases between the two germline ends. The CDR3 has 14 amino acids. CDR1 and CDR2 from the germline V gene are SGHRS and YFSETQ. CDR3 sequence: CASSATGTNEKLFF. The CDR3 DNA reads as TGCGCCAGCAGCGCCACAGGGACAAATGAAAAACTGTTTTTT.

The chain couples TRBV2 to TRBJ1-4; D unclear. Per germline, CDR1 SNHLY and CDR2 FYNNEI. V lost 5 bases to trimming and J lost 4 bases, with 14 bases between them. The CDR3 sequence is 15 residues long. The CDR3 protein is CASSFPGDFNEKLFF. DNA of the CDR3: TGTGCCAGCAGTTTCCCCGGAGACTTTAATGAAAAACTGTTTTTT. The variable domain in full, with the rest retrieved from reference TRBV2 and TRBJ1-4, is EPEVTQTPSHQVTQMGQEVILRCVPISNHLYFYWYRQILGQKVEFLVSFYNNEISEKSEIFDDQFSVERPDGSNFTLKIRSTKLEDSAMYFCASSFPGDFNEKLFFGSGTQLSVL.

The chain has TRBV5-1 and TRBJ2-7; 9 positions agree with TRBD1. With V trimmed by 2 bases and J by 2 bases, 11 bases remained unmatched. Germline assignment: CDR1 SGHRS and CDR2 YFSETQ. CDR3 length: 17 amino acids. The DNA of the CDR3 is TGCGCCAGCAGCTTACCGAGGGCTGGGACAGGGCCCTACGAGCAGTACTTC. Translating it yields CASSLPRAGTGPYEQYF.

A few counts support this clone. The rearrangement uses TRBV11-2 and TRBJ2-1, with TRBD2 identical over 8 bases. V lost 1 base, J lost 7 bases, and 6 bases stayed unmatched. CDR1 SGHAT and CDR2 FQNNGV come from the germline V gene. The CDR3 has 15 residues. The CDR3 nucleotides read TGTGCCAGCAGCTTAGGGGCGGGAGGTTTGAATGAGCAGTTCTTC. Its protein product is CASSLGAGGLNEQFF.